This is a list of T cell receptor beta chains from one sample in a study of Ad26.COV2.S vaccination and SARS-CoV-2 variants. Data came from immunoSEQ multiplex PCR; TCRdb stores just in-frame clones and leaves some out. The sample lists about 400,000 clones, about nine tenths occurring once. Here the sequenced sample was peripheral blood, taken in a trial of Ad26.COV2.S vaccine versus placebo. Receptors were obtained from a person aged 18-60 years who received the Ad26.COV2.S COVID-19 vaccine or a placebo. Each CDR3 is given with its conserved first and last residue. The order of the fields is V gene, J gene, clone size, D gene, CDR3 protein, CDR3 DNA. The D gene is left open where the match is weak. Size values are once, few and many counts, or a class for expanded clones, and some rows have none.

TRBV19	TRBJ2-7	once	.	CASSTTGDTTYEQYF	TGTGCCAGTAGTACCACTGGGGACACTACCTACGAGCAGTACTTC
TRBV2	TRBJ1-5	few	TRBD1	CASSEMTGSQPQHF	TGTGCCAGCAGTGAAATGACAGGGAGTCAGCCCCAGCATTTT
TRBV29-1	TRBJ1-1	.	.	CSVENRVEAFF	TGCAGCGTCGAAAACAGGGTTGAAGCTTTCTTT
TRBV9	TRBJ1-1	.	.	CASSAVRGARTEAFF	TGTGCCAGCAGCGCTGTAAGGGGGGCGCGTACTGAAGCTTTCTTT
TRBV7-8	TRBJ1-2	.	TRBD1	CASSARDRSYGYTF	TGTGCCAGCAGCGCGAGGGACAGGTCCTATGGCTACACCTTC
TRBV6-4	TRBJ1-1	.	TRBD1	CASSADRVSYAFF	TGTGCCAGCAGCGCCGACAGGGTCAGCTACGCTTTCTTT
TRBV5-1	TRBJ1-2	.	.	CASSRRDIDYGYTF	TGCGCCAGCAGCAGGAGGGACATCGACTATGGCTACACCTTC
TRBV28	TRBJ1-1	.	.	CASRKRGGVLMNTEAFF	TGTGCCAGCAGGAAAAGGGGTGGGGTCTTAATGAACACTGAAGCTTTCTTT
TRBV30	TRBJ2-3	.	.	CAADKGGTDTQYF	TGTGCCGCCGATAAGGGCGGCACAGATACGCAGTATTTT
TRBV7-3	TRBJ2-3	.	TRBD1	CASIKGATDTQYF	TGTGCCAGCATTAAGGGGGCGACAGATACGCAGTATTTT
TRBV21-1	TRBJ1-5	.	.	CASSNRSPSSQHF	TGTGCCAGCAGCAATCGTTCCCCCTCTTCCCAGCATTTT
TRBV11-2	TRBJ2-5	.	.	CASSLGTGGETQYF	TGTGCCAGCAGCTTAGGAACAGGAGGGGAGACCCAGTACTTC
TRBV27	TRBJ1-5	.	TRBD1	CASSFGTGLNQPQHF	TGTGCCAGCAGTTTCGGGACAGGGCTCAATCAGCCCCAGCATTTT
TRBV6-5	TRBJ1-5	.	.	CASSKKRSDQPQHF	TGTGCCAGCAGTAAAAAGAGGAGCGATCAGCCCCAGCATTTT
TRBV28	TRBJ2-5	.	.	CASNPGAGERGETQYF	TGTGCCAGCAACCCTGGGGCAGGGGAACGCGGGGAGACCCAGTACTTC
TRBV3-1/TRBV3-2	TRBJ1-1	.	.	CASSQTTSEAFF	TGTGCCAGCAGCCAAACGACATCTGAAGCTTTCTTT
TRBV3-1/TRBV3-2	TRBJ1-5	.	.	CASSQWIDQPQHF	TGTGCCAGCAGCCAATGGATTGATCAGCCCCAGCATTTT
TRBV7-6	TRBJ2-7	.	.	CASSPGVGTGAYEQYF	TGTGCCAGCAGCCCAGGCGTCGGGACTGGCGCCTACGAGCAGTACTTC
TRBV10-2	TRBJ1-1	.	.	CASSELQGNTEAFF	TGCGCCAGCAGTGAGCTTCAGGGGAACACTGAAGCTTTCTTT
TRBV7-2	TRBJ2-7	.	.	CASSPRPRGGYEQYF	TGTGCCAGCAGCCCCAGGCCCAGGGGGGGCTACGAGCAGTACTTC
TRBV28	TRBJ2-2	.	TRBD1	CACSQGEDWNTGELFF	TGTGCCTGCTCACAGGGGGAGGATTGGAACACCGGGGAGCTGTTTTTT
TRBV19	TRBJ2-1	.	.	CASSSDYRDNEQFF	TGTGCCAGTAGCAGTGACTATAGGGATAATGAGCAGTTCTTC
TRBV6-1	TRBJ1-2	.	.	CASSENRLRGYGYTF	TGTGCCAGCAGTGAAAACAGGCTTCGGGGCTATGGCTACACCTTC
TRBV15	TRBJ1-1	.	TRBD1	CATSRGTGGLGTEAFF	TGTGCCACCAGCAGAGGGACAGGGGGCTTGGGCACTGAAGCTTTCTTT
TRBV29-1	TRBJ1-2	few	.	CSARGSDYGYTF	TGCAGCGCCCGGGGCAGCGATTATGGCTACACCTTC
TRBV3-1/TRBV3-2	TRBJ2-4	.	.	CASSQDDGRGLAKNIQYF	TGTGCCAGCAGCCAAGACGATGGACGGGGACTAGCCAAAAACATTCAGTACTTC
TRBV2	TRBJ1-2	.	.	CASSDYDRNYGYTF	TGTGCCAGCAGTGATTATGACAGAAACTATGGCTACACCTTC
TRBV11-3	TRBJ2-3	.	TRBD2	CASSSRVSGRFTDTQYF	TGTGCCAGCAGCTCCAGGGTTAGCGGGAGATTCACAGATACGCAGTATTTT
TRBV5-6	TRBJ1-2	.	.	CASSHAGDPGGMGYGYTF	TGTGCCAGCAGCCATGCCGGGGACCCCGGGGGGATGGGCTATGGCTACACCTTC
TRBV5-6	TRBJ2-6	.	TRBD1	CASSLGQGLNVLTF	TGTGCCAGCAGCCTCGGACAGGGTTTGAACGTCCTGACTTTC
TRBV5-1	TRBJ2-5	.	.	CASSAGTVKETQYF	TGCGCCAGCAGCGCCGGGACGGTCAAAGAGACCCAGTACTTC
TRBV21-1	TRBJ2-7	few	.	CATLGGSYEQYF	TGTGCCACCCTCGGGGGCTCCTACGAGCAGTACTTC
TRBV24-1	TRBJ2-5	.	TRBD1	CATSDPGQGLVGTQYF	TGTGCCACCAGTGACCCTGGACAGGGGTTAGTGGGGACCCAGTACTTC
TRBV6-6	TRBJ2-1	.	.	CASSPRVGPSSYNEQFF	TGTGCCAGCAGTCCCCGGGTGGGCCCCAGCTCCTACAATGAGCAGTTCTTC
TRBV9	TRBJ2-3	.	.	CASSSQDTSTDTQYF	TGTGCCAGCAGCTCACAGGACACTAGCACAGATACGCAGTATTTT
TRBV4-2	TRBJ2-2	.	.	CASSPLDFQGTGELFF	TGTGCCAGCAGCCCCCTCGATTTCCAGGGGACCGGGGAGCTGTTTTTT
TRBV6-1	TRBJ2-2	.	.	CASSEGQTGELFF	TGTGCCAGCAGTGAAGGACAGACCGGGGAGCTGTTTTTT
TRBV5-1	TRBJ1-1	.	TRBD1	CASSPGTGIPEAFF	TGCGCCAGCAGCCCTGGGACAGGGATCCCTGAAGCTTTCTTT
TRBV10-3	TRBJ2-2	.	.	CAIRFLNTGELFF	TGTGCCATCAGGTTCCTAAACACCGGGGAGCTGTTTTTT
TRBV2	TRBJ1-4	.	.	CASSEQLYEKLFF	TGTGCCAGCAGTGAACAGCTTTACGAAAAACTGTTTTTT
TRBV4-1	TRBJ2-3	.	.	CASSQVGAGALMGTDTQYF	TGCGCCAGCAGCCAAGTGGGAGCCGGGGCGTTAATGGGCACAGATACGCAGTATTTT
TRBV6-1	TRBJ2-3	.	.	CASSEQNADTQYF	TGTGCCAGCAGTGAACAAAATGCCGATACGCAGTATTTT
TRBV2	TRBJ1-4	once	.	CASSVGLNNEKLFF	TGTGCCAGCAGTGTCGGACTGAATAATGAAAAACTGTTTTTT
TRBV6-2/TRBV6-3	TRBJ1-1	.	TRBD1	CASSYKGRGRHTEAFF	TGTGCCAGCAGTTACAAGGGCAGGGGGAGGCACACTGAAGCTTTCTTT
TRBV5-1	TRBJ2-3	.	.	CASSLTKSTDTQYF	TGCGCCAGCAGCCTTACTAAAAGCACAGATACGCAGTATTTT
TRBV28	TRBJ2-2	.	TRBD2	CASSPPSTSGRNTGELFF	TGTGCCAGCAGCCCCCCCTCAACTAGCGGCCGGAACACCGGGGAGCTGTTTTTT
TRBV7-2	TRBJ2-7	.	.	CASSSYTYQDEQYF	TGTGCCAGCTCTAGCTACACCTACCAGGACGAGCAGTACTTC
TRBV2	TRBJ2-7	.	TRBD1	CASSERTGAAYEQYF	TGTGCCAGCAGTGAAAGGACAGGGGCCGCCTACGAGCAGTACTTC
TRBV6-5	TRBJ1-5	.	.	CASRTGDSNQPQHF	TGTGCCAGCAGGACAGGAGATAGCAATCAGCCCCAGCATTTT
TRBV7-2	TRBJ2-5	.	.	CASSLESSQETQYF	TGTGCCAGCAGCTTAGAGAGTTCCCAAGAGACCCAGTACTTC
TRBV3-1/TRBV3-2	TRBJ2-1	.	.	CASSPQLVLSSEQFF	TGTGCCAGCAGCCCCCAACTAGTCCTCTCGAGTGAGCAGTTCTTC
TRBV5-4	TRBJ1-1	.	.	CASSVGLGRTNTEAFF	TGTGCCAGCAGCGTGGGACTAGGACGCACGAACACTGAAGCTTTCTTT
TRBV4-3	TRBJ2-1	.	TRBD2	CASSRDGLAGDEQFF	TGCGCCAGCAGCCGAGACGGACTAGCGGGAGATGAGCAGTTCTTC
TRBV15	TRBJ1-5	.	TRBD1	CATSRGLGQGGNQPQHF	TGTGCCACCAGCAGAGGACTCGGACAGGGGGGGAATCAGCCCCAGCATTTT
TRBV11-3	TRBJ2-7	.	TRBD1	CASSLGDRDHEQYF	TGTGCCAGCAGCTTAGGGGACAGGGATCACGAGCAGTACTTC
TRBV27	TRBJ1-1	.	.	CASSLFGRGGTEAFF	TGTGCCAGCAGTTTATTCGGTAGGGGCGGAACTGAAGCTTTCTTT